The 32 T cell receptor beta chains given below trace back to one sample, sequenced in a study of tumor and adjacent non-tumor tissue in lung cancer. The template was RNA from unsorted bulk tissue. This non-tumor lung sample came from over 3 cm beyond the tumor edge. TCRbeta libraries were built with three rounds of nested PCR, modified from ARM-PCR. TCRdb re-called the multiplex PCR reads through MiXCR, storing one row per CDR3 protein. The sample includes fewer than 75,000 distinct CDR3 sequences, about 77% of them seen just once. The sequencing sample was made of distant non-tumor lung tissue. Source of these receptors: a man in his sixties with non-small cell lung cancer.

The V call is TRBV19, the J call TRBJ2-3, with TRBD2 matching 13 bases. CDR1 LNHDA and CDR2 SQIVND come from the germline V gene (reference sequence). The CDR3 has 17 amino acids. V was pared by 8 bases and J by 2 bases, with 10 bases of the junction left unmatched. Here the CDR3 DNA reads TGTGCCAGTTCTATTACGGGACTAGCGGGATCCACAGATACGCAGTATTTT. Its protein is CASSITGLAGSTDTQYF. The whole variable domain, remainder taken from reference TRBV19 and TRBJ2-3, is DGGITQSPKYLFRKEGQNVTLSCEQNLNHDAMYWYRQDPGQGLRLIYYSQIVNDFQKGDIAEGYSVSREKKESFPLTVTSAQKNPTAFYLCASSITGLAGSTDTQYFGPGTRLTVL.

J is TRBJ2-1 and V is TRBV2; TRBD2 matches at 8 bases. The CDR3 consists of 14 residues. Unmatched junction bases numbered 10, after V lost 4 bases and J lost 11 bases. The V gene's germline CDR1 is SNHLY and CDR2 FYNNEI. CDR3 bases: TGTGCCAGCAGTGGGACGGGAGGGGGAGGAAAGCAGTTCTTC. This translates into CASSGTGGGGKQFF. The full variable domain, its missing parts supplied by reference TRBV2 and TRBJ2-1, is EPEVTQTPSHQVTQMGQEVILRCVPISNHLYFYWYRQILGQKVEFLVSFYNNEISEKSEIFDDQFSVERPDGSNFTLKIRSTKLEDSAMYFCASSGTGGGGKQFFGPGTRLTVL.

This sequence joins TRBV6-2 or TRBV6-3 and TRBJ1-4; 9 bases line up with TRBD1. This CDR3 has 14 amino acids. Germline V lookup: CDR1 MNHEY, CDR2 SVGEGT. Germline trimming cut 6 bases from V and 10 bases from J; bases unmatched to any gene: 9. The CDR3 DNA is TGTGCCAGCAGCTTGCTGGACAGGGGACCAAAACTGTTTTTT. This codes for CASSLLDRGPKLFF.

The chain links TRBV7-8 to TRBJ1-1; D is ambiguous. Germline CDR1 SGHVS, CDR2 FQNEAQ. V dropped 5 bases and J dropped 13 bases, with 20 bases sitting between them. The CDR3 has 13 residues. DNA of the CDR3: TGTGCCAGCAGCCCATCTCCTCGAGACGTAGATTTCTTT. Translated: CASSPSPRDVDFF.

V and J are TRBV11-2 and TRBJ2-1, with D possibly TRBD2 on 6 matching bases. From germline, CDR1 is SGHAT and CDR2 FQNNGV. The CDR3 length is 14 residues. V was clipped by 3 bases and J by 4 bases, with 10 bases between them. The CDR3 DNA sequence: TGTGCCAGCAGCTTTTCGGGGAGGTACAATGAGCAGTTCTTC. As protein: CASSFSGRYNEQFF.

Regarding this clonotype: An end of the junction differs from the germline gene, which may be a read error. This chain joins TRBV12-3 or TRBV12-4 and TRBJ2-1; 8 bases map to TRBD1. This CDR3 region has 13 residues. The CDR3 protein is CPSSPGQGSEQFF. In nucleotides, the CDR3 is TGTCCCAGCAGCCCTGGACAGGGCAGCGAGCAGTTCTTC.

V and J are TRBV14 and TRBJ2-1; 11 bases line up with TRBD2. The CDR3 has 15 residues. Germline assignment: CDR1 SGHDN and CDR2 FVKESK. V lost 9 bases to trimming and J lost 8 bases; unmatched junction nucleotides: 12. CDR3 in DNA: TGTGCCAGTAACCATATTAGCGGGAGGGCCGATGAGCAGTTCTTC. Residues: CASNHISGRADEQFF.

The chain has TRBV4-1 and TRBJ2-7; TRBD2 might be the D (5 bases). Germline V gives CDR1 MGHRA, CDR2 YSYEKL. Trimming removed 0 bases from V and 3 bases from J, with 12 bases in between. This CDR3 is built from 15 residues. CDR3 DNA: TGCGCCAGCAGCCAAGATCCAGTGGGGAGCTACGAGCAGTACTTC. Protein product: CASSQDPVGSYEQYF.

On this clonotype: It is likely a read error, because the conserved phenylalanine at the end of the CDR3 is missing. J is TRBJ2-7 and V is TRBV6-1, with 9 nucleotides matching TRBD1. The CDR3 totals 18 residues. Losses at the gene ends were 6 bases for V and 3 bases for J; bases not matched to a gene: 18. CDR1 and CDR2 (germline): MNHNS, SASEGT. In nucleotides, the CDR3 is TGTGCCAGCAGGGTTACCACAACAGACAGGGGGGGGAACTACGAGCAGTACTAC. It yields the protein CASRVTTTDRGGNYEQYY.

The gene calls are TRBV11-2 and TRBJ1-1; the D is unclear. The length of the CDR3 is 11 residues. Germline loops: CDR1 SGHAT, CDR2 FQNNGV. Trimming took 8 bases from V and 5 from J, leaving 9 bases between them. CDR3 sequence reads: CASGYNTEAFF. DNA for the CDR3: TGTGCCAGCGGGTACAATACTGAAGCTTTCTTT.

This clonotype was detected only once. Its ends do not fully match the called genes, so a read error is possible. This chain links TRBV5-6 with TRBJ2-5; TRBD2 matches at 7 bases. The V gene's germline CDR1 is SGHDT and CDR2 YYEEEE. The CDR3 contains 13 residues. The chain's CDR3 is CATSLVSGETQYF. For the CDR3, the DNA is TGTGCCACCAGCTTGGTTAGCGGGGAGACCCAGTACTTC.

V usage is TRBV10-2 and J usage is TRBJ1-2, with D perhaps TRBD1 (5 bases). V was clipped by 9 bases and J by 1 base, with 12 bases between them. CDR1 and CDR2 (germline): WSHSY, SAAADI. The length of the CDR3 is 13 residues. In DNA, the CDR3 is TGCGCCAGTTGTCGGGACGGTAACTATGGCTACACCTTC. Encoded protein: CASCRDGNYGYTF.

Points on this clonotype: One junction end does not reproduce the germline sequence, and a read error may be involved. The DNA of the CDR3 is TGCGCCAGCAGTTACGGGACAGGGGGCTACAATGAGCAATTGTTC. Its translation is CASSYGTGGYNEQLF. The chain links TRBV6-6 to TRBJ2-1; 12 bases map to TRBD1. CDR1 and CDR2 (germline): MNHNY, SVGAGI (reference sequence). This CDR3 is built from 15 residues.

This clonotype was seen ten or more times. The V and J genes are TRBV6-1 and TRBJ1-1; D gene unclear. Trimming stripped 5 bases from V and 4 bases from J, with 8 bases between. This CDR3 is 12 amino acids long. Germline assignment: CDR1 MNHNS and CDR2 SASEGT. The chain's CDR3 is CASSKEGTEAFF. CDR3 in DNA: TGTGCCAGCAGTAAAGAGGGCACTGAAGCTTTCTTT.

This clonotype was counted many times. The CDR3: CAWSMREGGEQFF. CDR3 bases: TGTGCCTGGAGTATGCGGGAGGGTGGTGAGCAGTTCTTC. The gene calls are TRBV30 and TRBJ2-1; TRBD2 matches 9 bases. Trimming took 2 bases from V and 9 from J; bases not matched to a gene: 5. Germline CDR1 reads GTSNPN; CDR2 reads SVGIG (reference sequence). This CDR3 is 13 amino acids long.

Note on this clonotype: Its ends do not fully match the called genes, so a read error is possible. The chain uses TRBV28 and TRBJ1-5; 7 bases map to TRBD1. The length of the CDR3 is 18 residues. Germline CDR1 reads MDHEN; CDR2 reads SYDVKM. The CDR3 loop is CASSLGPAGGVSNQPQHF. As DNA, the CDR3 is TGTGCCAGCAGTTTAGGGCCGGCAGGGGGGGTGAGCAATCAACCCCAGCATTTT.

This clonotype has a handful of counts. One base away lies a much larger clone, so this may be a sequencing read error. V usage is TRBV20-1 and J usage is TRBJ2-3; 12 nucleotides align to TRBD2. The CDR3 extends over 16 amino acids. Germline CDR1 reads DFQATT; CDR2 reads SNEGSKA (reference sequence). The CDR3 nucleotides are TGCAGTGCCCAAGGGGCTAGCGGGAGGGCCGCGGATATGCAGTATTTT. This translates into CSAQGASGRAADMQYF.

The V and J genes are TRBV11-2 and TRBJ2-3; TRBD2 agrees at 16 bases. The length of the CDR3 is 19 residues. The junction had 18 bases not matched to a gene; V was cut back by 7 bases and J by 8 bases. From germline, CDR1 is SGHAT and CDR2 FQNNGV. For the CDR3, the DNA is TGTGCCAGCATCCCCAACTTGGGACTAGCGGGGGGGCCGGGGAGTACGCAGTATTTT. Its translation: CASIPNLGLAGGPGSTQYF.

V usage is TRBV7-9 and J usage is TRBJ1-1; 7 bases align to TRBD1. This CDR3 region has 14 residues. The germline CDR1 and CDR2 sequences are SEHNR and FQNEAQ (reference sequence). V gave up 5 bases and J gave up 0 bases; unmatched junction bases: 3. CDR3: CASSRTGVNTEAFF. CDR3 coding DNA: TGTGCCAGCAGCAGGACAGGAGTGAACACTGAAGCTTTCTTT.

The count of this clonotype is one. The CDR3 protein is CASSYAQGDKSRRRYF. The CDR3 DNA follows: TGTGCCAGCAGCTACGCACAGGGTGATAAATCTCGGAGACGGTACTTC. The rearrangement joins TRBV5-4 to TRBJ2-7; D is perhaps TRBD1 (6 bases). The germline V gene has CDR1 SGHNT and CDR2 YYREEE (reference sequence). The length of the CDR3 is 16 residues. Deletions cut 3 bases from V and 12 bases from J, with 28 bases between.

This clonotype was detected once. A read error may account for a junction end that differs from germline. The V gene is TRBV11-1, the J gene TRBJ2-2, with a tentative D call TRBD2 (5 bases). The CDR3 length is 14 residues. Germline V CDR1 and CDR2: SGHAT, FQDESV (reference sequence). The CDR3 DNA is TGTGCCTGCAGCTATACTAGTGGTACCGGGGATTTGTTTTTT. It specifies CACSYTSGTGDLFF.

The CDR3 DNA reads TGTGCCATCACTACTTCGGGACAGGGGAACACTGAAGCTTTCTTT. Its translation: CAITTSGQGNTEAFF. The chain links TRBV10-3 to TRBJ1-1; TRBD1 aligns across 9 bases. Germline CDR1 ENHRY, CDR2 SYGVKD. There are 15 residues in the CDR3. Trimming took 7 bases from V and 1 from J; bases not matched to a gene: 7.

This clonotype came up once. The junction shows a germline mismatch at one end, possibly a read error. The chain is built from TRBV29-1 and TRBJ2-7; a possible D gene is TRBD2 (6 bases). Germline CDR1 and CDR2: SQVTM and ANQGSEA. The CDR3 consists of 14 residues. The CDR3 region is CSVVAGISGYEHYF. CDR3 DNA sequence: TGCAGCGTTGTAGCCGGGATTAGCGGCTACGAGCACTACTTC.

As to this clonotype: A much larger clone is a single base away; this may be a read error. J is TRBJ2-2 and V is TRBV7-9; D is uncertain. Looked up from germline, CDR1 is SEHNR and CDR2 is FQNEAQ (reference sequence). The CDR3 loop spans 14 amino acids. Trimming took 5 bases from V and 6 from J, leaving 13 bases between them. CDR3 sequence reads: CASSGPQWPGELFF. The CDR3 DNA reads as TGTGCCAGCAGCGGTCCACAGTGGCCCGGGGAGCTGTTTTTT. Combining the CDR3 with reference TRBV7-9 and TRBJ2-2 gives the whole variable domain DTGVSQNPRHKITKRGQNVTFRCDPISEHNRLYWYRQTLGQGPEFLTYFQNEAQLEKSRLLSDRFSAERPKGSFSTLEIQRTEQGDSAMYLCASSGPQWPGELFFGEGSRLTVL.

Remarks on this clonotype: This may arise from a read error, as a much more abundant clone is one base away. The J gene is TRBJ1-2, the V gene TRBV5-4; maybe TRBD1 (5 bases). Looked up from germline, CDR1 is SGHNT and CDR2 is YYREEE (reference sequence). This CDR3 spans 13 amino acids. With 6 bases removed from V and 4 bases from J, the gap between germline ends came to 13 bases. CDR3 in amino acids: CASILTGGYGYTF. Written as DNA, the CDR3 is TGTGCCAGCATCCTAACAGGTGGCTATGGCTACACCTTC.

This sequence joins TRBV4-1 and TRBJ1-4, with D possibly being TRBD1 (6 bases). CDR1 and CDR2 (germline): MGHRA, YSYEKL. The V and J ends lost 4 bases and 3 bases respectively, with 18 bases between them. The CDR3 runs 17 residues. CDR3 in DNA: TGCGCCAGCAGCCTCCCAGGGGATCTCGGATCTAATGAAAAACTGTTTTTT. Protein: CASSLPGDLGSNEKLFF.

The V gene is TRBV7-8, the J gene TRBJ2-7; D gene ambiguous. CDR1 is SGHVS and CDR2 is FQNEAQ in the germline V gene. V dropped 1 base and J dropped 0 bases, with 13 bases sitting between them. The CDR3 totals 16 residues. CDR3: CASSLDEIVSSYEQYF. As DNA, the CDR3 is TGTGCCAGCAGCTTAGATGAGATCGTCAGCTCCTACGAGCAGTACTTC.

About this clonotype itself: A read error may account for a junction end that differs from germline. This chain links TRBV28 with TRBJ1-1; TRBD1 matches at 9 bases. The CDR3 has 15 residues. Per germline, CDR1 MDHEN and CDR2 SYDVKM. The CDR3: CASSLPGQGNTEAFF. CDR3 DNA sequence: TGTGCCAGTAGTTTGCCGGGACAGGGGAACACTGAAGCTTTCTTT. The entire variable domain, with the rest obtained from reference TRBV28 and TRBJ1-1, is as follows: DVKVTQSSRYLVKRTGEKVFLECVQDMDHENMFWYRQDPGLGLRLIYFSYDVKMKEKGDIPEGYSVSREKKERFSLILESASTNQTSMYLCASSLPGQGNTEAFFGQGTRLTVV.

Of note for this clonotype: Mismatch with germline at one junction end may stem from a read error. The V call is TRBV29-1, the J call TRBJ1-3; no clear D gene. The length of the CDR3 is 12 residues. The germline V gene encodes CDR1 SQVTM and CDR2 ANQGSEA. DNA of the CDR3: TGTAGCGTTCGGGCATTTGGAAACACCATATATTTT. Translation: CSVRAFGNTIYF.

As for this clonotype: The junction departs from the called germline gene at one end, perhaps through a read error. The V gene is TRBV4-1, the J gene TRBJ2-5; D is uncertain. CDR3 size: 14 residues. CDR1 and CDR2 from the germline V gene are MGHRA and YSYEKL. CDR3: CTSSQDLGIETQYF. The CDR3, as DNA: TGCACCAGCAGCCAAGATCTGGGTATAGAGACCCAGTACTTC.

This clonotype was detected ten times or more. This chain joins TRBV5-1 and TRBJ1-5, with D perhaps TRBD1 (6 bases). This CDR3 is built from 14 residues. Trimming took off 4 bases at V and 1 base at J, with 9 bases between the two ends. Per germline, CDR1 SGHRS and CDR2 YFSETQ. CDR3 nucleotide sequence: TGCGCCAGCAGCCCGGACAGCAGCAATCAGCCCCAGCATTTT. Translation gives CASSPDSSNQPQHF.

This clonotype was counted a single time. CDR3 bases: TGCGACGGCAGTGACGGCAGGGGCAACGAGCAGTACTTC. Translating gives CDGSDGRGNEQYF. The chain links TRBV10-2 to TRBJ2-7, with D possibly matching TRBD1 (6 bases). Germline CDR1 and CDR2: WSHSY and SAAADI. CDR3 length: 13 residues.